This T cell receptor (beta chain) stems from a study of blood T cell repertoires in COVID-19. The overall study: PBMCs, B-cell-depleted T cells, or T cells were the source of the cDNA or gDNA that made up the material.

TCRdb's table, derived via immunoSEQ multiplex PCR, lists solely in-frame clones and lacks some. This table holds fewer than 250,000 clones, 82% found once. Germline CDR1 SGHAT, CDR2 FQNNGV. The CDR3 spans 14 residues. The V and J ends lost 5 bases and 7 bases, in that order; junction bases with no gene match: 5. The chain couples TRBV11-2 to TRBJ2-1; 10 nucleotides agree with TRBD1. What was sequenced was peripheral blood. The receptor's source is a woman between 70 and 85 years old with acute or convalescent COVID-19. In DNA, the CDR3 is TGTGCCAGCAGCGACCGACAGGGGGCAAATGAGCAGTTCTTC. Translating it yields CASSDRQGANEQFF.